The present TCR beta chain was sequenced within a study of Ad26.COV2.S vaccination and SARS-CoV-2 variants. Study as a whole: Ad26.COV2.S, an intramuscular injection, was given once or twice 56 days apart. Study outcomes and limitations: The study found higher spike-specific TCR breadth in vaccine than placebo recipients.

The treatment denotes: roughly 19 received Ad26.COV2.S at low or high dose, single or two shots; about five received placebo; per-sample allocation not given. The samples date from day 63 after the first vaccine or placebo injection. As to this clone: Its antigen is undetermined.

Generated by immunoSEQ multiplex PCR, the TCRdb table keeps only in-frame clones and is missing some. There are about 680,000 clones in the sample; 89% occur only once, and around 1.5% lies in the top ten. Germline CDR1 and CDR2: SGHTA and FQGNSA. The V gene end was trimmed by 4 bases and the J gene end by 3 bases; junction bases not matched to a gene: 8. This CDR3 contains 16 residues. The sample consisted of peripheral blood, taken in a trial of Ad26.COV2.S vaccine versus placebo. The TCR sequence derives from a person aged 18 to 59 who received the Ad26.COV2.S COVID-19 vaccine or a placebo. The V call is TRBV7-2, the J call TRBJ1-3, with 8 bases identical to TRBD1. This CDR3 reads CASSYRDRIRGNTIYF. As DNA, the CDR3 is TGTGCCAGCAGCTACCGGGACAGGATCCGTGGAAACACCATATATTTT.